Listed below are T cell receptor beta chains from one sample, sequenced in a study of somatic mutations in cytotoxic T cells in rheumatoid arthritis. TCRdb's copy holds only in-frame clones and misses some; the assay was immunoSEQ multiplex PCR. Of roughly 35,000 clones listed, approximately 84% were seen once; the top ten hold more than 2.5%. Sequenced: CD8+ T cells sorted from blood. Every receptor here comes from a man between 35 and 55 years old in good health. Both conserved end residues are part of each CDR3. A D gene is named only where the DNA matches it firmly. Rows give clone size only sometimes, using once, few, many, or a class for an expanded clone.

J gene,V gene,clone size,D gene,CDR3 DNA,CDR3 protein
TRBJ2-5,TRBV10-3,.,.,TGTGCCATCAGTGAGAAGCTTGGGTCAGAGACCCAGTACTTC,CAISEKLGSETQYF
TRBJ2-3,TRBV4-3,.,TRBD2,TGCGCCAGCAGCCAAGATATTGGAGGGAGGGTGGGAGATACGCAGTATTTT,CASSQDIGGRVGDTQYF
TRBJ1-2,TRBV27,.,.,TGTGCCAGCAGCGCGGCCGGAGGTAACTATGGCTACACCTTC,CASSAAGGNYGYTF
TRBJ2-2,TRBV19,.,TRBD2,TGTGCCAGTTTCTCCCGACTAGCGGGGAACACCGGGGAGCTGTTTTTT,CASFSRLAGNTGELFF
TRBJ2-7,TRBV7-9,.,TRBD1,TGTGCCAGCAGCCCCGACAGGGCATTGGGAGAGCAGTACTTC,CASSPDRALGEQYF
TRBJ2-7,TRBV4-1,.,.,TGCGCCAGCAGACCGGGACGAAGCTCCTACGGGCAGTACTTC,CASRPGRSSYGQYF
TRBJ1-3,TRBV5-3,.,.,TGTGCCAGCCGTCTCCGGGACGGGTGTTTT,CASRLRDGCF
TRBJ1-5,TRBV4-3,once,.,TGCGCCAGCAGCCAAGACAGGGTGTCTGGTCAGCCCCAGCATTTT,CASSQDRVSGQPQHF
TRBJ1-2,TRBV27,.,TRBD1,TGTGCCAGCAGTCCTGGGACAGGGAGAGAAGGCTACACCTTC,CASSPGTGREGYTF
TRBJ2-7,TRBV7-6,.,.,TGTGCCAGCAGCTTAACAGACGCCTACGAGCAGTACTTC,CASSLTDAYEQYF
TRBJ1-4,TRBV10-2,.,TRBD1,TGCGCCATCCGGCAAGGACAGGGCGGTGGGAAACTGTTTTTT,CAIRQGQGGGKLFF
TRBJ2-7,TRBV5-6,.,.,TGTGCCAGCAGCCCAGGCGCGTCAACCTACGAGCAGTACTTC,CASSPGASTYEQYF
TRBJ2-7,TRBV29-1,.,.,TGCAGCGTTGAAGATCGCCGGACGGACTACGAGCAGTACTTC,CSVEDRRTDYEQYF
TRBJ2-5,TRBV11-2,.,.,TGTGCCAGCAGCCCTCCAGAGTACCAAGAGACCCAGTACTTC,CASSPPEYQETQYF
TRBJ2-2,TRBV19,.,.,TGTGCCAGTATGGCGCGGGACTTTAACACCGGGGAGCTGTTTTTT,CASMARDFNTGELFF
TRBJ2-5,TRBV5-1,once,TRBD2,TGCGCCAGCAGCTTGGCTAGCGGGGGACAAGAGACCCAGTACTTC,CASSLASGGQETQYF
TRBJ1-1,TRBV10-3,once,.,TGTGCCATCAGGGAACGGACAGAGGGGAGGAACACTGAAGCTTTCTTT,CAIRERTEGRNTEAFF
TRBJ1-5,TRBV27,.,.,TGTGCCACTAAAGGACGAGCAGGCTCCAGCAATCAGCCCCAGCATTTT,CATKGRAGSSNQPQHF
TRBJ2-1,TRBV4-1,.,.,TGCGCCAGCAGCCAAGATGGACGGAATGAGCAGTTCTTC,CASSQDGRNEQFF
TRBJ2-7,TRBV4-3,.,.,TGCGCCAGCAGCCAAGAGTGGCAGGGAGCCTACGAGCAGTACTTC,CASSQEWQGAYEQYF